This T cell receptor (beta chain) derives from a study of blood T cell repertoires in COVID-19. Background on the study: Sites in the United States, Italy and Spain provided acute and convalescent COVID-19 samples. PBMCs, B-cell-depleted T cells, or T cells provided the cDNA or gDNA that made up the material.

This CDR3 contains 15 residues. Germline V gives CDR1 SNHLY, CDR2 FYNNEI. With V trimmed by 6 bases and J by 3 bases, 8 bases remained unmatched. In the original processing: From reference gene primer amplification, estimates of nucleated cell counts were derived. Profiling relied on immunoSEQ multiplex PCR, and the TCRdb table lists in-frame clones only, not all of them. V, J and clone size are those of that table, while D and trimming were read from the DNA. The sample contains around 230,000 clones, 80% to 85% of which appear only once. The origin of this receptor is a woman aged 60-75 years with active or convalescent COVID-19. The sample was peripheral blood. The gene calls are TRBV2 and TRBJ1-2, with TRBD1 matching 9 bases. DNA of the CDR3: TGTGCCAGCAGGGGCGGACAGGGGTTGGACTATGGCTACACCTTC. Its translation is CASRGGQGLDYGYTF.